The next 27 T cell receptor beta chains were all read from a single sample in a study of cytomegalovirus exposure and HLA in healthy donors. Researchers ran the PCR with 60 Vbeta and 13 Jbeta primers. Clones were read by immunoSEQ multiplex PCR, and TCRdb kept only the in-frame ones, dropping some. The sample gives roughly 180,000 clones, roughly 9.5% of which show up once; about 1.2% is in the top ten. Sequencing used PBMCs. Receptor source: a woman under 40 in good health and CMV-seropositive.

In its sample, this clone was seen a few times. The chain uses TRBV6-5 and TRBJ2-7; D is possibly TRBD1 (5 bases). V lost 6 bases and J lost 5, with 17 bases in between. CDR1 MNHEY and CDR2 SVGAGI come from the germline V gene. The CDR3 contains 14 residues. This CDR3 is CASRRRGSRDEQYF. CDR3 bases: TGTGCCAGCAGACGAAGGGGCTCTAGAGACGAGCAGTACTTC.

This clone has just a few counts. V usage is TRBV2 and J usage is TRBJ1-1, with a tentative D call TRBD1 (6 bases). Trimming took 4 bases from V and 0 from J, leaving 9 bases between them. The CDR3 contains 14 residues. Looked up from germline, CDR1 is SNHLY and CDR2 is FYNNEI. CDR3 sequence: CASSADSLNTEAFF. CDR3 DNA: TGTGCCAGCAGTGCGGACAGCCTGAACACTGAAGCTTTCTTT. The full variable domain, in which reference TRBV2 and TRBJ1-1 provide the parts outside the CDR3, is EPEVTQTPSHQVTQMGQEVILRCVPISNHLYFYWYRQILGQKVEFLVSFYNNEISEKSEIFDDQFSVERPDGSNFTLKIRSTKLEDSAMYFCASSADSLNTEAFFGQGTRLTVV.

The genes are TRBV19 and TRBJ2-1; 9 bases fit TRBD2. Trimming removed 4 bases from V and 1 base from J; junction bases left unmatched: 8. The CDR3 is made up of 17 amino acids. CDR1 is LNHDA and CDR2 is SQIVND in the germline V gene (reference sequence). CDR3 nucleotides: TGTGCCAGTAGTACCTATAGCGGGAGTAGATCCTACAATGAGCAGTTCTTC. This sequence encodes CASSTYSGSRSYNEQFF.

The genes are TRBV6-1 and TRBJ2-7; TRBD1 aligns across 12 bases. The CDR3 runs 16 residues. V trimming: 4 bases; J trimming: 4 bases; junction bases outside the gene matches: 8. CDR1 is MNHNS and CDR2 is SASEGT in the germline V gene. CDR3: CASSGGQGAPGYEQYF. CDR3 DNA sequence: TGTGCCAGCAGTGGGGGACAGGGGGCGCCGGGGTACGAGCAGTACTTC.

A note on this clone: This sample also contains other DNA sequences that code for the same CDR3. This rearrangement joins TRBV5-6 to TRBJ2-4; D is unclear. Germline V gene lookup returns CDR1 SGHDT and CDR2 YYEEEE. Deletions cut 7 bases from V and 0 bases from J, with 8 bases between. CDR3 size: 13 residues. The DNA for the CDR3 is TGTGCCAGCCGAGGCATAGCCAAAAACATTCAGTACTTC. As protein: CASRGIAKNIQYF.

In its sample, this clone was seen a few times. The V call is TRBV5-4, the J call TRBJ2-7, with a tentative D call TRBD2 (5 bases). Germline lookup yields CDR1 SGHNT and CDR2 YYREEE (reference sequence). Trimming pared 2 bases from V and 5 bases from J, leaving 11 bases between. CDR3 length: 13 amino acids. Written as DNA, the CDR3 is TGTGCCAGCAGCTTTGTCGGGGAGCACGAGCAGTACTTC. Translation: CASSFVGEHEQYF.

This clone was detected only a few times. The chain uses TRBV6-6 and TRBJ1-2; D is perhaps TRBD1 (5 bases). Germline CDR1 reads MNHNY; CDR2 reads SVGAGI (reference sequence). The CDR3 runs 15 residues. V gave up 2 bases and J gave up 5 bases, with 15 bases separating them. CDR3 in amino acids: CASSYVSGKGYGYTF. In DNA, the CDR3 is TGTGCCAGCAGTTACGTATCAGGGAAGGGGTATGGCTACACCTTC.

The chain couples TRBV27 to TRBJ1-5, with a tentative D call TRBD1 (6 bases). The CDR3 has 15 residues. V lost 5 bases and J lost 6, with 17 bases in between. The germline gives CDR1 MNHEY, CDR2 SMNVEV (reference sequence). Written as DNA, the CDR3 is TGTGCCAGCAGTCCCCTGGCGGGGGCCATTCAGCCCCAGCATTTT. Encoded protein: CASSPLAGAIQPQHF.

This clone was detected only a few times. CDR3 sequence reads: CASSSGRRSVEGYTF. CDR3 bases: TGTGCCAGCAGCTCAGGAAGGCGTTCAGTTGAGGGCTACACCTTC. This chain links TRBV6-6 with TRBJ1-2; D is undetermined. There are 15 residues in the CDR3. Deletions cut 6 bases from V and 8 bases from J, with 22 bases between. Germline-derived CDR1 and CDR2 are MNHNY and SVGAGI (reference sequence).

This clone was counted only a few times. The chain couples TRBV5-1 to TRBJ1-2; 10 bases line up with TRBD1. This CDR3 spans 15 amino acids. V shed 3 bases, J shed 8 bases, and the junction held 10 bases outside the gene matches. Per germline, CDR1 SGHRS and CDR2 YFSETQ. Written as DNA, the CDR3 is TGCGCCAGCAGCTGGGGGACAGGGGAGGGTTACGGCTACACCTTC. Translation: CASSWGTGEGYGYTF.

The rearrangement uses TRBV5-4 and TRBJ2-3; 9 positions match TRBD2. After removal of 2 bases from V and 5 bases from J, the junction contained 9 bases not matched to a gene. Germline V gene data show CDR1 as SGHNT and CDR2 as YYREEE (reference sequence). There are 16 residues in the CDR3. The chain's CDR3 is CASSFGLAGRGDTQYF. CDR3 nucleotide sequence: TGTGCCAGCAGCTTTGGTCTAGCGGGAAGGGGAGATACGCAGTATTTT.

The CDR3 spells CASSEVGHLSNQPQHF. CDR3 in DNA: TGTGCCAGCAGTGAGGTCGGACACCTTAGCAATCAGCCCCAGCATTTT. The chain joins TRBV6-1 to TRBJ1-5; D is possibly TRBD1 (5 bases). Germline CDR1 reads MNHNS; CDR2 reads SASEGT. V dropped 3 bases and J dropped 0 bases, with 12 bases sitting between them. CDR3 size: 16 residues.

This clone was seen only a few times. The V gene is TRBV6-5, the J gene TRBJ2-1; possibly TRBD2 for D (5 bases). V was trimmed by 6 bases and J by 0 bases, leaving 12 bases between them. This CDR3 comprises 15 residues. The germline V gene has CDR1 MNHEY and CDR2 SVGAGI. The DNA for the CDR3 is TGTGCCAGCAGCCCCATGACTATCTCCTACAATGAGCAGTTCTTC. This codes for CASSPMTISYNEQFF.

This clone was detected only a few times. The J gene is TRBJ2-7, the V gene TRBV25-1, with 9 positions matching TRBD1. J lost 5 bases, V lost 4 bases, and 3 bases had no gene match. The CDR3 sequence is 13 residues long. CDR1 and CDR2 (germline): MGHDK, SYGVNS. The CDR3 DNA follows: TGTGCCAGCAGTGTACAGGGGGCAAACGAGCAGTACTTC. Translating gives CASSVQGANEQYF.

Here the CDR3 reads CASSPVAGGIEQFF. The CDR3 DNA reads TGTGCCAGCAGCCCGGTAGCGGGAGGGATTGAGCAGTTCTTC. The rearrangement links TRBV13 to TRBJ2-1, with TRBD2 matching over 11 bases. CDR1 and CDR2 (germline): PRHDT, FYEKMQ (reference sequence). CDR3 size: 14 residues. The V and J ends lost 5 bases and 9 bases, in that order; junction bases with no gene match: 6. Full variable domain (remainder filled in from reference TRBV13 and TRBJ2-1): AAGVIQSPRHLIKEKRETATLKCYPIPRHDTVYWYQQGPGQDPQFLISFYEKMQSDKGSIPDRFSAQQFSDYHSELNMSSLELGDSALYFCASSPVAGGIEQFFGPGTRLTVL.

The gene calls are TRBV2 and TRBJ1-2, with a weak D call TRBD1 (6 bases). The germline gives CDR1 SNHLY, CDR2 FYNNEI. Between the trimmed V and J ends, which lost 6 bases and 8 bases, there was a span of 19 bases. The length of the CDR3 is 14 residues. The CDR3 loop reads CASSVGQPDVGYTF. For the CDR3, the DNA is TGTGCCAGCAGCGTTGGACAGCCGGATGTGGGCTACACCTTC. The complete variable domain, with remaining parts taken from reference TRBV2 and TRBJ1-2, reads EPEVTQTPSHQVTQMGQEVILRCVPISNHLYFYWYRQILGQKVEFLVSFYNNEISEKSEIFDDQFSVERPDGSNFTLKIRSTKLEDSAMYFCASSVGQPDVGYTFGSGTRLTVV.

The chain carries TRBV30 and TRBJ2-7; D gene uncertain. The CDR3 extends over 15 amino acids. V was cut by 0 bases and J by 0 bases, with 12 bases left in between. Germline V lookup: CDR1 GTSNPN, CDR2 SVGIG (reference sequence). In nucleotides, the CDR3 is TGTGCCTGGAGTGTTATGGCCCTAGGCTCCTACGAGCAGTACTTC. It is translated as CAWSVMALGSYEQYF. Complete variable domain (other parts from reference TRBV30 and TRBJ2-7): SQTIHQWPATLVQPVGSPLSLECTVEGTSNPNLYWYRQAAGRGLQLLFYSVGIGQISSEVPQNLSASRPQDRQFILSSKKLLLSDSGFYLCAWSVMALGSYEQYFGPGTRLTVT.

Only a few counts were recorded for this clone. The chain combines TRBV14 with TRBJ2-3; perhaps TRBD1 as D (5 bases). This CDR3 has 16 amino acids. With 4 bases removed from V and 1 base from J, the gap between germline ends came to 15 bases. Germline loops: CDR1 SGHDN, CDR2 FVKESK. The chain's CDR3 is CASSRMDKGRTDTQYF. The DNA for the CDR3 is TGTGCCAGCAGCCGAATGGACAAAGGACGCACAGATACGCAGTATTTT.

In this sample, this clone turned up a few times. V is TRBV7-9 and J is TRBJ1-1; D not resolved. V shed 1 base and J shed 8 bases, with 11 bases lying between them. Germline V gene lookup returns CDR1 SEHNR and CDR2 FQNEAQ (reference sequence). There are 13 residues in the CDR3. CDR3 sequence: CASSLEIPGEAFF. The CDR3 coding sequence is TGTGCCAGCAGCTTAGAGATTCCGGGGGAAGCTTTCTTT.

The V and J genes are TRBV30 and TRBJ1-5, with no clear D. Per the germline V gene, CDR1 is GTSNPN and CDR2 is SVGIG (reference sequence). V gave up 1 base and J gave up 3 bases, with 10 bases separating them. The CDR3 length is 14 residues. DNA for the CDR3: TGTGCCTGGAGTGAAGGAGACTCCAATCAGCCCCAGCATTTT. Its translation: CAWSEGDSNQPQHF.

This rearrangement joins TRBV5-6 to TRBJ1-6, with TRBD1 matching 9 bases. The CDR3 runs to 14 residues. V trimming: 4 bases; J trimming: 10 bases; junction bases outside the gene matches: 6. Germline CDR1 SGHDT, CDR2 YYEEEE. The CDR3 reads CASSINRGRSPLHF. Here the CDR3 DNA reads TGTGCCAGCAGCATAAACAGGGGGCGATCACCCCTCCACTTT.

This chain links TRBV5-1 with TRBJ2-1, with 7 bases matching TRBD1. There are 15 residues in the CDR3. Trimming took 0 bases from V and 4 from J; bases not matched to a gene: 4. CDR1 and CDR2 from the germline V gene are SGHRS and YFSETQ. CDR3 sequence (DNA): TGCGCCAGCAGCTTGGTGACAGGGTTATACAATGAGCAGTTCTTC. Translated: CASSLVTGLYNEQFF. Drawing the rest from reference TRBV5-1 and TRBJ2-1, the complete variable domain is KAGVTQTPRYLIKTRGQQVTLSCSPISGHRSVSWYQQTPGQGLQFLFEYFSETQRNKGNFPGRFSGRQFSNSRSEMNVSTLELGDSALYLCASSLVTGLYNEQFFGPGTRLTVL.

This chain joins TRBV29-1 and TRBJ1-5; D perhaps matches TRBD1 (6 bases). Germline CDR1 is SQVTM and CDR2 is ANQGSEA. The V and J ends lost 2 bases and 4 bases respectively, with 6 bases between them. This CDR3 spans 12 amino acids. The CDR3 protein is CSVETGNQPQHF. The CDR3 nucleotides are TGCAGCGTTGAAACAGGGAATCAGCCCCAGCATTTT.

A few counts support this clone. DNA of the CDR3: TGCGCCAGCAGCCAAGCTGGGCCTGATACAACCTACGAGCAGTACTTC. Amino acid sequence: CASSQAGPDTTYEQYF. J is TRBJ2-7 and V is TRBV4-1; D not resolved. Germline V gene sequence: CDR1 MGHRA, CDR2 YSYEKL. Trimming removed 1 base at V and 2 bases at J, with 15 bases between. This CDR3 is built from 16 residues.

This clone was picked up a small number of times. This chain links TRBV27 with TRBJ2-2, with D possibly being TRBD2 (5 bases). V lost 5 bases to trimming and J lost 0 bases, with 10 bases between them. The CDR3 sequence is 15 residues long. Germline V gene lookup returns CDR1 MNHEY and CDR2 SMNVEV (reference sequence). The CDR3 DNA reads as TGTGCCAGCAGTCCCCGGGGTGCGAACACCGGGGAGCTGTTTTTT. This sequence encodes CASSPRGANTGELFF.

The chain employs TRBV4-2 and TRBJ2-1; 9 bases match TRBD2. V gave up 5 bases and J gave up 7 bases; unmatched junction bases: 15. Germline V gives CDR1 LGHNA, CDR2 YNFKEQ. The CDR3 has 17 amino acids. The chain's CDR3 is CASSFRPPAGGGNEQFF. The CDR3 coding sequence is TGTGCCAGCAGCTTCCGTCCCCCAGCGGGAGGAGGAAATGAGCAGTTCTTC.

This clone was seen only a few times. This chain connects TRBV5-1 to TRBJ2-7, with D unclear. V dropped 5 bases and J dropped 0 bases, with 15 bases sitting between them. Germline CDR1 reads SGHRS; CDR2 reads YFSETQ. The CDR3 spans 15 residues. DNA of the CDR3: TGCGCCAGCAGGCCCCTTAGGTGGAGCTCCTACGAGCAGTACTTC. Amino acid sequence: CASRPLRWSSYEQYF.